A selection of T cell receptor beta chains follows, all from one sample in a study of cytomegalovirus exposure and HLA in healthy donors. Sequencing used immunoSEQ multiplex PCR; TCRdb keeps in-frame clones, though not all of them. In the table there are some 140,000 clones, approximately 79% of which are singletons. The sequenced sample consisted of PBMCs. The receptors shown here come from a woman aged 45 to 65 in good health and CMV-seropositive. The CDR3 runs from the conserved cysteine through the conserved F or W. The order of the fields is clone size, J gene, D gene, V gene, CDR3 protein, CDR3 DNA. A D gene is named only where the DNA matches it firmly. Rows may omit the clone size; those that give it use once, few, many or a size class.

abundance: .; j_gene: TRBJ2-1; d_gene: .; v_gene: TRBV7-3; CDR3aa: CASSLVWSSYNEQFF; CDR3nt: TGTGCCAGCAGCTTAGTTTGGAGCTCCTACAATGAGCAGTTCTTC
abundance: .; j_gene: TRBJ1-2; d_gene: TRBD1; v_gene: TRBV9; CDR3aa: CASSTTGGAGGGYTF; CDR3nt: TGTGCCAGCAGCACGACAGGGGGCGCCGGGGGTGGCTACACCTTC
abundance: .; j_gene: TRBJ2-3; d_gene: TRBD2; v_gene: TRBV7-7; CDR3aa: CASSSGTSRQDTQYF; CDR3nt: TGTGCTAGCAGCTCCGGGACTAGCCGCCAAGATACGCAGTATTTT
abundance: .; j_gene: TRBJ1-2; d_gene: TRBD1; v_gene: TRBV2; CDR3aa: CASSVGDRANGYTF; CDR3nt: TGTGCCAGCAGTGTGGGGGACAGGGCCAATGGCTACACCTTC
abundance: .; j_gene: TRBJ1-1; d_gene: .; v_gene: TRBV5-3; CDR3aa: CARSPSGRGRNTEAFF; CDR3nt: TGTGCCAGAAGCCCAAGCGGGAGGGGAAGGAACACTGAAGCTTTCTTT
abundance: .; j_gene: TRBJ2-5; d_gene: TRBD1; v_gene: TRBV10-3; CDR3aa: CAISELRQGKETQYF; CDR3nt: TGTGCCATCAGTGAGCTAAGACAGGGTAAAGAGACCCAGTACTTC
abundance: .; j_gene: TRBJ1-5; d_gene: .; v_gene: TRBV19; CDR3aa: CASSLPTEINQPQHF; CDR3nt: TGTGCCAGTAGTTTACCAACAGAGATCAATCAGCCCCAGCATTTT
abundance: .; j_gene: TRBJ1-6; d_gene: TRBD1; v_gene: TRBV19; CDR3aa: CASSPGGNSPLHF; CDR3nt: TGTGCCAGTAGTCCAGGGGGGAATTCACCCCTCCACTTT
abundance: .; j_gene: TRBJ2-7; d_gene: TRBD1; v_gene: TRBV6-6; CDR3aa: CASSYSLGDRSYEQYF; CDR3nt: TGTGCCAGCAGTTACTCCCTTGGGGACAGATCCTACGAGCAGTACTTC
abundance: .; j_gene: TRBJ2-7; d_gene: TRBD1; v_gene: TRBV19; CDR3aa: CASSIGVLRDREVGEQYF; CDR3nt: TGTGCCAGTAGTATAGGCGTTCTTCGGGACAGGGAGGTCGGCGAGCAGTACTTC
abundance: .; j_gene: TRBJ2-2; d_gene: TRBD1; v_gene: TRBV5-8; CDR3aa: CASSRTGNTGELFF; CDR3nt: TGTGCCAGCAGCCGGACAGGGAACACCGGGGAGCTGTTTTTT
abundance: .; j_gene: TRBJ2-2; d_gene: TRBD2; v_gene: TRBV7-3; CDR3aa: CASGTSGGAVGELFF; CDR3nt: TGTGCCAGCGGGACTAGCGGGGGGGCCGTCGGGGAGCTGTTTTTT
abundance: .; j_gene: TRBJ1-6; d_gene: TRBD1; v_gene: TRBV7-2; CDR3aa: CASSLGQGTGSPLHF; CDR3nt: TGTGCCAGCAGCTTAGGACAGGGTACGGGATCACCCCTCCACTTT
abundance: .; j_gene: TRBJ1-5; d_gene: .; v_gene: TRBV7-2; CDR3aa: CASSWGPIDQPQHF; CDR3nt: TGTGCCAGCAGCTGGGGGCCTATTGACCAGCCCCAGCATTTT
abundance: .; j_gene: TRBJ2-7; d_gene: TRBD1; v_gene: TRBV18; CDR3aa: CASSPSQGQVSYEQYF; CDR3nt: TGTGCCAGCTCACCATCTCAGGGACAGGTATCCTACGAGCAGTACTTC
abundance: .; j_gene: TRBJ2-5; d_gene: TRBD1; v_gene: TRBV4-3; CDR3aa: CASSRDRKETQYF; CDR3nt: TGCGCCAGCAGCCGGGACAGGAAAGAGACCCAGTACTTC
abundance: .; j_gene: TRBJ2-6; d_gene: .; v_gene: TRBV7-9; CDR3aa: CASSDAGAGANVLTF; CDR3nt: TGTGCCAGCAGCGATGCAGGGGCGGGGGCCAACGTCCTGACTTTC
abundance: .; j_gene: TRBJ2-3; d_gene: .; v_gene: TRBV4-1; CDR3aa: CASRRQEGTDTQYF; CDR3nt: TGCGCCAGCAGGAGGCAGGAGGGCACAGATACGCAGTATTTT
abundance: few; j_gene: TRBJ2-7; d_gene: .; v_gene: TRBV28; CDR3aa: CASSLEVLYEQYF; CDR3nt: TGTGCCAGCAGTTTAGAGGTACTATACGAGCAGTACTTC
abundance: .; j_gene: TRBJ1-2; d_gene: .; v_gene: TRBV19; CDR3aa: CASIAPQVSGYTF; CDR3nt: TGTGCCAGTATAGCCCCCCAAGTGAGCGGCTACACCTTC
abundance: .; j_gene: TRBJ1-5; d_gene: .; v_gene: TRBV7-9; CDR3aa: CASSPAGGNQPQHF; CDR3nt: TGTGCCAGCAGCCCCGCAGGGGGCAATCAGCCCCAGCATTTT
abundance: .; j_gene: TRBJ1-6; d_gene: TRBD1; v_gene: TRBV7-2; CDR3aa: CASSLRQGNPPLHF; CDR3nt: TGTGCCAGCAGCTTAAGACAGGGAAACCCACCCCTCCACTTT
abundance: .; j_gene: TRBJ2-7; d_gene: .; v_gene: TRBV7-2; CDR3aa: CASSLEGGKYEQYF; CDR3nt: TGTGCCAGCAGCTTAGAGGGGGGGAAGTACGAGCAGTACTTC
abundance: .; j_gene: TRBJ2-5; d_gene: TRBD2; v_gene: TRBV5-1; CDR3aa: CASSLVGGGPQETQYF; CDR3nt: TGCGCCAGCAGCTTGGTGGGCGGGGGGCCTCAAGAGACCCAGTACTTC
abundance: .; j_gene: TRBJ1-1; d_gene: .; v_gene: TRBV7-3; CDR3aa: CASSLQGPTEAFF; CDR3nt: TGTGCCAGCAGCTTACAGGGGCCCACTGAAGCTTTCTTT
abundance: few; j_gene: TRBJ2-6; d_gene: TRBD1; v_gene: TRBV5-6; CDR3aa: CASSPGQEYSGANVLTF; CDR3nt: TGTGCCAGCAGCCCTGGACAGGAATACTCTGGGGCCAACGTCCTGACTTTC
abundance: .; j_gene: TRBJ1-5; d_gene: .; v_gene: TRBV7-9; CDR3aa: CASSLEGAGQPQHF; CDR3nt: TGTGCCAGCAGCTTAGAGGGCGCGGGTCAGCCCCAGCATTTT
abundance: .; j_gene: TRBJ1-1; d_gene: TRBD1; v_gene: TRBV11-3; CDR3aa: CASSNGQGAPTEAFF; CDR3nt: TGTGCCAGCAGCAACGGACAGGGGGCGCCCACTGAAGCTTTCTTT
abundance: .; j_gene: TRBJ1-6; d_gene: TRBD1; v_gene: TRBV5-1; CDR3aa: CASSSGQGFSPLHF; CDR3nt: TGCGCCAGCAGCTCGGGACAGGGTTTTTCACCCCTCCACTTT
abundance: few; j_gene: TRBJ2-5; d_gene: .; v_gene: TRBV30; CDR3aa: CAWNRGRETQYF; CDR3nt: TGTGCCTGGAATCGAGGGCGGGAGACCCAGTACTTC
abundance: .; j_gene: TRBJ1-5; d_gene: .; v_gene: TRBV18; CDR3aa: CASSPQANQPQHF; CDR3nt: TGTGCCAGCTCACCGCAGGCTAATCAGCCCCAGCATTTT
abundance: .; j_gene: TRBJ2-7; d_gene: .; v_gene: TRBV30; CDR3aa: CAWSVGGGAFTEQYF; CDR3nt: TGTGCCTGGAGTGTGGGAGGGGGGGCTTTTACCGAGCAGTACTTC
abundance: few; j_gene: TRBJ1-6; d_gene: .; v_gene: TRBV6-5; CDR3aa: CATTGRINSPLHF; CDR3nt: TGTGCCACCACTGGGAGAATAAATTCACCCCTCCACTTT
abundance: .; j_gene: TRBJ2-3; d_gene: .; v_gene: TRBV9; CDR3aa: CASRGLTDTQYF; CDR3nt: TGTGCCAGCAGAGGACTCACAGATACGCAGTATTTT
abundance: .; j_gene: TRBJ1-5; d_gene: TRBD1; v_gene: TRBV7-8; CDR3aa: CASSWTGGGNQPQHF; CDR3nt: TGTGCCAGCAGCTGGACAGGAGGTGGCAATCAGCCCCAGCATTTT
abundance: few; j_gene: TRBJ2-7; d_gene: .; v_gene: TRBV7-3; CDR3aa: CASSPIAGKSYEQYF; CDR3nt: TGTGCCAGCAGCCCCATTGCAGGGAAGTCCTACGAGCAGTACTTC
abundance: .; j_gene: TRBJ1-3; d_gene: .; v_gene: TRBV7-9; CDR3aa: CASGGGSSSGNTIYF; CDR3nt: TGTGCCAGCGGGGGGGGGTCCTCCTCTGGAAACACCATATATTTT
abundance: .; j_gene: TRBJ1-5; d_gene: .; v_gene: TRBV9; CDR3aa: CASSVDPEMPQHF; CDR3nt: TGTGCCAGCAGCGTAGACCCTGAGATGCCCCAGCATTTT
abundance: .; j_gene: TRBJ2-7; d_gene: TRBD1; v_gene: TRBV6-1; CDR3aa: CASSSRTGQGYEQYF; CDR3nt: TGTGCCAGCAGTTCTAGGACAGGGCAGGGTTACGAGCAGTACTTC
abundance: .; j_gene: TRBJ1-4; d_gene: .; v_gene: TRBV18; CDR3aa: CASSSRQGANEKLFF; CDR3nt: TGTGCCAGCTCATCACGGCAGGGTGCTAATGAAAAACTGTTTTTT
abundance: .; j_gene: TRBJ1-3; d_gene: .; v_gene: TRBV6-5; CDR3aa: CASSQTRGNTIYF; CDR3nt: TGTGCCAGCAGCCAAACGCGTGGAAACACCATATATTTT
abundance: .; j_gene: TRBJ2-2; d_gene: TRBD1; v_gene: TRBV9; CDR3aa: CASSIQGTNTGELFF; CDR3nt: TGTGCCAGCAGCATACAGGGGACGAACACCGGGGAGCTGTTTTTT
abundance: .; j_gene: TRBJ1-2; d_gene: TRBD1; v_gene: TRBV28; CDR3aa: CASSPANPQGAYGYTF; CDR3nt: TGTGCCAGCAGTCCAGCGAACCCCCAGGGGGCCTACGGCTACACCTTC
abundance: .; j_gene: TRBJ1-2; d_gene: .; v_gene: TRBV18; CDR3aa: CASSPSSAAGDYGYTF; CDR3nt: TGTGCCAGCTCACCATCCTCGGCGGCAGGGGATTATGGCTACACCTTC
abundance: .; j_gene: TRBJ1-6; d_gene: .; v_gene: TRBV2; CDR3aa: CASSVERGLTQNSPLHF; CDR3nt: TGTGCCAGCAGTGTCGAGAGGGGACTAACACAAAATTCACCCCTCCACTTT